These 31 T cell receptor beta chains originate from one sample sequenced in a study of beta chain features in type 1 diabetes. Their antigens are not known. Study-level points and caveats: Shortening of TCRB CDR3s, moderate but significant, appeared in all four CD4+ subsets of Type 1 diabetes patients.

Of the isolated RNA, all was reverse transcribed, and so the sequenced material was expressed TCRB transcripts. The method was immunoSEQ multiplex PCR; TCRdb's version includes in-frame clones alone and lacks a portion of them. The table has around 710,000 clones, roughly 12% seen once. The sample consisted of naive CD4+ T cells from blood. All receptors derive from a man aged 25-45 years with type 1 diabetes.

In this sample, this clone turned up a few times. The rearrangement uses TRBV18 and TRBJ1-3; D is uncertain. The germline V and J ends were trimmed by 1 base and 0 bases, with 10 bases remaining between them. Germline V gene data show CDR1 as KGHSH and CDR2 as LQKENI. The CDR3 is 16 amino acids. The CDR3 nucleotides read TGTGCCAGCTCACCACAACGGCAAGACTCTGGAAACACCATATATTTT. Protein sequence: CASSPQRQDSGNTIYF.

This clone was found a few times. The junction differs from germline at one of its ends, possibly a read error. J is TRBJ2-7 and V is TRBV7-2; D is perhaps TRBD2 (5 bases). CDR3 length: 15 amino acids. CDR1 and CDR2 from the germline V gene are SGHTA and FQGNSA. CDR3: CASSLATGRRYEQYF. The CDR3 DNA reads TGTGCCAGCAGCCTAGCCACCGGACGGCGCTACGAGCAGTACTTC.

The genes are TRBV14 and TRBJ1-2, with D hard to call. The germline V and J ends were trimmed by 5 bases and 8 bases, with 15 bases remaining between them. This CDR3 comprises 13 residues. The germline CDR1 and CDR2 sequences are SGHDN and FVKESK. The CDR3 region has the DNA TGTGCCAGCAGCAAACGCGCGGAAACAGGCTACACCTTC. It translates to CASSKRAETGYTF. Supplemented by reference TRBV14 and TRBJ1-2, the full variable domain reads EAGVTQFPSHSVIEKGQTVTLRCDPISGHDNLYWYRRVMGKEIKFLLHFVKESKQDESGMPNNRFLAERTGGTYSTLKVQPAELEDSGVYFCASSKRAETGYTFGSGTRLTVV.

The V gene is TRBV28, the J gene TRBJ2-7; TRBD2 aligns across 10 bases. The germline gives CDR1 MDHEN, CDR2 SYDVKM. This CDR3 contains 15 residues. The V gene end was trimmed by 5 bases and the J gene end by 4 bases; junction bases not matched to a gene: 8. Here the CDR3 reads CASSPSTSGWYEQYF. CDR3 in DNA: TGTGCCAGCAGTCCCTCGACTAGCGGGTGGTACGAGCAGTACTTC.

As to this clone: Relative to the germline gene, one junction end is altered; a read error may explain this. The chain links TRBV7-2 to TRBJ2-3; perhaps TRBD1 as D (6 bases). CDR3 length: 15 residues. CDR1 is SGHTA and CDR2 is FQGNSA in the germline V gene. The CDR3 here is CASSIAPTGTDTQYF. As DNA, the CDR3 is TGTGCCAGCAGCATAGCCCCTACAGGGACAGATACGCAGTATTTT.

This clone turned up a few times. The genes are TRBV19 and TRBJ2-7; weak D call: TRBD2 (5 bases). V lost 3 bases, J lost 7 bases, and 16 bases lay in between. CDR3 length: 14 amino acids. Germline V lookup: CDR1 LNHDA, CDR2 SQIVND (reference sequence). The CDR3 spells CASSMRRLSGEQYF. The CDR3 nucleotides are TGTGCCAGTAGTATGCGGCGGCTTTCGGGGGAGCAGTACTTC. The full variable domain, with the rest looked up from reference TRBV19 and TRBJ2-7, is DGGITQSPKYLFRKEGQNVTLSCEQNLNHDAMYWYRQDPGQGLRLIYYSQIVNDFQKGDIAEGYSVSREKKESFPLTVTSAQKNPTAFYLCASSMRRLSGEQYFGPGTRLTVT.

As to this clone: Other nucleotide sequences from this sample produce the same CDR3. The rearrangement links TRBV7-9 to TRBJ2-4, with D perhaps TRBD1 (6 bases). The CDR3 runs to 14 residues. The germline CDR1 and CDR2 sequences are SEHNR and FQNEAQ (reference sequence). V was pared by 5 bases and J by 0 bases, with 8 bases between. The CDR3 reads CASSPQGAKNIQYF. For the CDR3, the DNA is TGTGCCAGCAGCCCACAGGGAGCCAAAAACATTCAGTACTTC.

The chain uses TRBV5-1 and TRBJ1-4; D is ambiguous. The V gene's germline CDR1 is SGHRS and CDR2 YFSETQ. The CDR3 covers 14 residues. V was trimmed by 0 bases and J by 3 bases, leaving 6 bases between them. In nucleotides, the CDR3 is TGCGCCAGCAGCTTGGGGGTAGCTAATGAAAAACTGTTTTTT. It encodes CASSLGVANEKLFF.

The chain has TRBV4-1 and TRBJ2-7; tentatively, D is TRBD2 (6 bases). This CDR3 contains 15 residues. Deletions cut 4 bases from V and 7 bases from J, with 20 bases between. Germline assignment: CDR1 MGHRA and CDR2 YSYEKL. CDR3 DNA: TGCGCCAGCAGCCCAAGAGGACTAACAACTAATGAGCAGTACTTC. This codes for CASSPRGLTTNEQYF.

This clone was recorded a few times. This chain joins TRBV5-8 and TRBJ2-1; D is unresolved. Trimming removed 2 bases at V and 6 bases at J, with 12 bases between. The CDR3 loop spans 14 amino acids. Germline values: CDR1 SGHTS, CDR2 YDEGEE. CDR3 DNA sequence: TGTGCCAGCAGCTTCTCCGAGGATTCCAATGAGCAGTTCTTC. It codes for CASSFSEDSNEQFF.

In this sample, this clone turned up a few times. The chain has TRBV13 and TRBJ1-5; D perhaps matches TRBD1 (5 bases). Germline V gives CDR1 PRHDT, CDR2 FYEKMQ (reference sequence). The CDR3 is made up of 14 amino acids. Trimming took 2 bases from V and 1 from J, leaving 6 bases between them. For the CDR3, the DNA is TGTGCCAGCAGCTTACAGGGAAGCAATCAGCCCCAGCATTTT. This gives the protein CASSLQGSNQPQHF.

This clone has just a few counts. This sequence joins TRBV7-2 and TRBJ2-3; D may be TRBD2 (6 bases). Trimming took off 4 bases at V and 0 bases at J, with 11 bases between the two ends. Germline CDR1 reads SGHTA; CDR2 reads FQGNSA. This CDR3 comprises 15 residues. CDR3 protein: CASSWGGVSTDTQYF. CDR3 nucleotide sequence: TGTGCCAGCAGCTGGGGCGGGGTTAGCACAGATACGCAGTATTTT.

This chain links TRBV25-1 with TRBJ2-1, with 7 bases fitting TRBD1. This CDR3 has 17 residues. V trimming: 0 bases; J trimming: 3 bases; junction bases outside the gene matches: 8. Germline lookup yields CDR1 MGHDK and CDR2 SYGVNS. This CDR3 reads CASSEYIGQANYNEQFF. CDR3 sequence (DNA): TGTGCCAGCAGTGAATATATAGGACAGGCCAACTACAATGAGCAGTTCTTC.

The gene calls are TRBV9 and TRBJ2-7; D is possibly TRBD1 (5 bases). In germline, CDR1 is SGDLS, CDR2 YYNGEE. V lost 4 bases to trimming and J lost 2 bases, with 16 bases between them. CDR3 length: 15 amino acids. The CDR3 sequence: CASSPNSGQAYEQYF. CDR3 bases: TGTGCCAGCAGCCCAAACTCAGGACAAGCCTACGAGCAGTACTTC.

Only a few counts were recorded for this clone. V and J are TRBV7-2 and TRBJ2-3; weak D call: TRBD2 (6 bases). Germline V lookup: CDR1 SGHTA, CDR2 FQGNSA. Trimming removed 0 bases at V and 1 base at J, with 11 bases between. This CDR3 is 16 amino acids long. The DNA of the CDR3 is TGTGCCAGCAGCTTAGCGGGGAGGTGGGGCACAGATACGCAGTATTTT. Its protein is CASSLAGRWGTDTQYF.

The rearrangement uses TRBV5-6 and TRBJ1-3; 7 bases line up with TRBD1. CDR1 is SGHDT, CDR2 YYEEEE, per germline. This CDR3 region has 16 residues. The V and J ends lost 0 bases and 3 bases, in that order; junction bases with no gene match: 6. The CDR3 nucleotides are TGTGCCAGCAGCTTGGAGGCAGGGGGAGATGGAAACACCATATATTTT. Protein product: CASSLEAGGDGNTIYF.

This rearrangement joins TRBV18 to TRBJ2-6; a possible D gene is TRBD1 (5 bases). V lost 0 bases to trimming and J lost 4 bases, with 13 bases between them. This CDR3 region has 17 residues. Germline CDR1 reads KGHSH; CDR2 reads LQKENI. The CDR3 DNA is TGTGCCAGCTCACCACCGGGGCCCTCCACGGGGGCCAACGTCCTGACTTTC. This translates into CASSPPGPSTGANVLTF.

This sequence joins TRBV29-1 and TRBJ2-1, with 13 bases aligning to TRBD2. V lost 3 bases, J lost 5 bases, and 10 bases stayed unmatched. The CDR3 contains 17 residues. Germline V gene lookup returns CDR1 SQVTM and CDR2 ANQGSEA. CDR3 loop: CSVETSGGTHFHNEQFF. The CDR3 bases are TGCAGCGTTGAGACTAGCGGGGGGACCCACTTTCACAATGAGCAGTTCTTC.

Note on this clone: Other DNA sequences in the same sample also yield this CDR3. The chain recombines TRBV5-6 with TRBJ1-2; TRBD1 matches 7 bases. CDR3 length: 13 residues. V was clipped by 5 bases and J by 4 bases; unmatched bases: 5. From germline, CDR1 is SGHDT and CDR2 YYEEEE. The CDR3 reads CASSLQGGYGYTF. The DNA for the CDR3 is TGTGCCAGCAGTCTTCAGGGGGGCTATGGCTACACCTTC.

This clone was seen a handful of times. V gene TRBV7-2 combines with J gene TRBJ2-6; D possibly corresponds to TRBD1 (6 bases). With 1 base removed from V and 2 bases from J, the gap between germline ends came to 9 bases. The length of the CDR3 is 16 residues. Germline CDR1 reads SGHTA; CDR2 reads FQGNSA. CDR3 region: CASSLVAGAGANVLTF. Written as DNA, the CDR3 is TGTGCCAGCAGCTTAGTTGCAGGGGCTGGGGCCAACGTCCTGACTTTC.

Points on this clone: The sample holds other DNA sequences that translate to the same CDR3. The V call is TRBV18, the J call TRBJ1-5; D ambiguous. CDR1 is KGHSH and CDR2 is LQKENI in the germline V gene. CDR3 length: 13 residues. V lost 2 bases and J 4 bases, leaving 6 bases between the germline ends. The CDR3: CASSPGENQPQHF. CDR3 in DNA: TGTGCCAGCTCACCAGGTGAGAATCAGCCCCAGCATTTT.

This clone has ten or more counts. The chain is built from TRBV7-9 and TRBJ2-1; D not resolved. The CDR3 is 11 amino acids. Germline CDR1 reads SEHNR; CDR2 reads FQNEAQ (reference sequence). The V and J ends lost 7 bases and 8 bases respectively, with 9 bases between them. CDR3 region: CASTPLDEQFF. For the CDR3, the DNA is TGTGCCAGCACCCCGTTGGATGAGCAGTTCTTC. Variable domain in full (rest from reference TRBV7-9 and TRBJ2-1): DTGVSQNPRHKITKRGQNVTFRCDPISEHNRLYWYRQTLGQGPEFLTYFQNEAQLEKSRLLSDRFSAERPKGSFSTLEIQRTEQGDSAMYLCASTPLDEQFFGPGTRLTVL.

The chain joins TRBV5-6 to TRBJ2-1, with 8 bases fitting TRBD2. There are 15 residues in the CDR3. The trim removed 5 bases at V and 6 bases at J, leaving 10 bases unmatched. CDR1 is SGHDT, CDR2 YYEEEE, per germline. CDR3 DNA: TGTGCCAGCAGTTCTTGGGGGACTAGATTCAATGAGCAGTTCTTC. It codes for CASSSWGTRFNEQFF.

This clone appeared a few times. CDR3 bases: TGCAGTGCTGGTCAGGGGCTCGTGCAGTACTTC. This encodes CSAGQGLVQYF. The gene calls are TRBV20-1 and TRBJ2-7; D might be TRBD1 (6 bases). The CDR3 has 11 amino acids. Germline CDR1 DFQATT, CDR2 SNEGSKA (reference sequence). V was shortened by 5 bases and J by 9 bases, with 14 bases between the two germline ends.

This chain connects TRBV30 to TRBJ2-1; TRBD1 is a possible D gene (6 bases). Germline V CDR1 and CDR2: GTSNPN, SVGIG (reference sequence). The CDR3 runs 15 residues. The germline V and J ends were trimmed by 2 bases and 2 bases, with 13 bases remaining between them. The CDR3 here is CAWSLRGSPYNEQFF. As DNA, the CDR3 is TGTGCCTGGAGTCTTAGGGGGAGCCCCTACAATGAGCAGTTCTTC.

The genes are TRBV2 and TRBJ1-2; TRBD1 matches 7 bases. With V trimmed by 4 bases and J by 6 bases, 8 bases remained unmatched. This CDR3 is built from 14 residues. Germline CDR1 is SNHLY and CDR2 is FYNNEI. CDR3 nucleotides: TGTGCCAGCAGTGTAAGGGACAGCCCGGATGGCTACACCTTC. Its translation: CASSVRDSPDGYTF.

This chain joins TRBV6-5 and TRBJ1-5; D is ambiguous. CDR1 MNHEY and CDR2 SVGAGI come from the germline V gene. CDR3 length: 14 residues. Trimming pared 0 bases from V and 4 bases from J, leaving 7 bases between. CDR3 sequence: CASSYSNGNQPQHF. As DNA, the CDR3 is TGTGCCAGCAGTTACTCGAACGGGAATCAGCCCCAGCATTTT.

The V call is TRBV9, the J call TRBJ2-1, with 9 positions matching TRBD1. The V gene's germline CDR1 is SGDLS and CDR2 YYNGEE. With V trimmed by 2 bases and J by 7 bases, 7 bases remained unmatched. This CDR3 spans 15 amino acids. In DNA, the CDR3 is TGTGCCAGCAGCGTCAGGGACAGGGACGGGAATGAGCAGTTCTTC. Translating it yields CASSVRDRDGNEQFF.

The rearrangement joins TRBV6-6 to TRBJ2-1; the D is unclear. The ends were cut back, 4 bases at V and 10 bases at J, with 11 bases in the middle. Germline loops: CDR1 MNHNY, CDR2 SVGAGI (reference sequence). This CDR3 comprises 12 residues. The CDR3 DNA sequence: TGTGCCAGCAGTTCCGGGTTTGAAGAGCAGTTCTTC. Translation gives CASSSGFEEQFF.

This clone was seen a handful of times. The V gene is TRBV10-3, the J gene TRBJ1-2, with D possibly matching TRBD1 (5 bases). The CDR3 totals 14 residues. Deletions cut 4 bases from V and 3 bases from J, with 12 bases between. Germline CDR1 and CDR2: ENHRY and SYGVKD. The CDR3 coding sequence is TGTGCCATCAGTGGGGGACGGACGTACTATGGCTACACCTTC. Protein: CAISGGRTYYGYTF.

This sequence joins TRBV6-5 and TRBJ2-3, with no clear D. Deletions cut 4 bases from V and 8 bases from J, with 16 bases between. Germline CDR1 and CDR2: MNHEY and SVGAGI. This CDR3 has 14 amino acids. This chain's CDR3 is CASSSNIGFGTQYF. CDR3 nucleotides: TGTGCCAGCAGTTCAAACATAGGATTCGGTACGCAGTATTTT.